Sequencing of this T cell receptor (beta chain) was carried out in a study of blood T cells in healthy people across ages. The second PCR ran roughly 6 to 12 cycles with a sample-barcoded 5' primer and J-beta primers. A single record per CDR3 protein comes from TCRdb applying MiXCR to the 5' RACE reads. Seen here are approximately 1.5 million distinct CDR3 sequences, less than 45% observed once, and the top ten hold around 4%. The germline V gene has CDR1 DFQATT and CDR2 SNEGSKA (reference sequence). The CDR3 runs 15 residues. Trimming took 0 bases from V and 6 from J, leaving 15 bases between them. Points from the study as a whole: In older individuals, TCR beta diversity per million T cells was lower, falling roughly linearly with age.

On this clonotype: Antigen specificity is unknown.

Source material: blood. This chain uses TRBV20-1 with TRBJ1-5; D possibly corresponds to TRBD1 (5 bases). The sequence came from a woman aged 18-29 years in good health. CDR3 sequence: CSARDEGLSSQPQHF. The CDR3 nucleotides read TGCAGTGCTAGAGACGAGGGGCTATCGAGTCAGCCCCAGCATTTT.